This T cell receptor (beta chain) was obtained from a study of blood T cell repertoires in COVID-19. The CDR3 extends over 14 amino acids. CDR1 and CDR2 (germline): MGHRA, YSYEKL. The V end was cut by 1 base, the J end by 9 bases, with 13 bases between. Original processing notes: Nucleated cell counts were estimated from reference gene primer amplification. Libraries were prepared by immunoSEQ multiplex PCR; TCRdb keeps only in-frame clonotypes and omits some of them. Clone size and V and J calls were adopted from that table, with D and trimming inferred from the DNA. The table lists 9,500 to 15,000 clones, around four fifths of them singletons.

The TCR originated in a woman aged 55-69 years with acute or convalescent COVID-19. Sample: peripheral blood. V and J are TRBV4-1 and TRBJ2-1, with D perhaps matching TRBD2 (5 bases). The CDR3 sequence is CASSQGWLAGEQFF. The CDR3 region has the DNA TGCGCCAGCAGCCAAGGATGGCTAGCCGGTGAGCAGTTCTTC.